The TCR beta chain described here comes from a study of OX40 agonist ivuxolimab in advanced cancers. General study points: On average, CD8+ T cells had more expanded clones than CD4+.

Assay used: immunoSEQ multiplex PCR; TCRdb lists only in-frame clones, some missing. The repertoire consists of some 99,000 clones, with roughly 83% occurring once and the leading ten covering over 1.3%. This clone has only one observation. Its antigen is currently unknown. Germline V gene lookup returns CDR1 LNHNV and CDR2 YYDKDF (reference sequence). The CDR3 loop spans 15 amino acids. Trimming pared 8 bases from V and 4 bases from J, leaving 17 bases between. The specimen was CD4+ or CD8+ T cells sorted from blood, collected in a trial of the OX40 agonist ivuxolimab. The V and J genes are TRBV15 and TRBJ2-2; D may be TRBD1 (7 bases). The TCR was taken from an adult with an advanced solid tumor such as melanoma, head and neck, liver or kidney cancer. The CDR3 bases are TGTGCCACCCCCCGGGGGCAGGGGGGCACCGGGGAGCTGTTTTTT. Residues: CATPRGQGGTGELFF.